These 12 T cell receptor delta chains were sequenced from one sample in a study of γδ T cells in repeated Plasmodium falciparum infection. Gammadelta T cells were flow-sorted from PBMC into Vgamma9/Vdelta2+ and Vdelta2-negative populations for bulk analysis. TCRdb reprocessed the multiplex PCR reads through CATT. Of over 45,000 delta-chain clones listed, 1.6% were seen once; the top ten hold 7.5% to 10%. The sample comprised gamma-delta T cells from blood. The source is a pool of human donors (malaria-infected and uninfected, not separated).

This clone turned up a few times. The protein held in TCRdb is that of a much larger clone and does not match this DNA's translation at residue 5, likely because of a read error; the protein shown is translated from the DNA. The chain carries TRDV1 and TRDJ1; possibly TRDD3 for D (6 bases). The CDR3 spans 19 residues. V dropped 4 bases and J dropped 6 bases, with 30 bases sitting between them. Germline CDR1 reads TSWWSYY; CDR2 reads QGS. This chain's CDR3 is CALGGLRSPLLGDPHKLIF. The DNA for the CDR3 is TGTGCTCTTGGGGGACTCAGGTCTCCCTTACTAGGGGATCCCCATAAACTCATCTTT.

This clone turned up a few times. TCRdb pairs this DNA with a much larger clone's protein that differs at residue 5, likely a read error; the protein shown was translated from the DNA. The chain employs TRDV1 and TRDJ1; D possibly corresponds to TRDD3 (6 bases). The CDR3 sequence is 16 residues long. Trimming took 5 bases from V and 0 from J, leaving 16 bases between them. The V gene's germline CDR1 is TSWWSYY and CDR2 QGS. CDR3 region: CALGKGGGQYTDKLIF. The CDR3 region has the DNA TGTGCTCTTGGGAAAGGGGGGGGACAATACACCGATAAACTCATCTTT.

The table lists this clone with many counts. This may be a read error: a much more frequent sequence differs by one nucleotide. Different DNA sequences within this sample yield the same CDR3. CDR3 region: CALGELRYKLIF. In DNA form, the CDR3 reads TGTGCTCTTGGGGAATTGAGGTATAAACTCATCTTT. The genes are TRDV1 and TRDJ1, with unresolved D. CDR1 TSWWSYY and CDR2 QGS come from the germline V gene. Trimming removed 2 bases at V and 6 bases at J, with 7 bases between. This CDR3 has 12 residues.

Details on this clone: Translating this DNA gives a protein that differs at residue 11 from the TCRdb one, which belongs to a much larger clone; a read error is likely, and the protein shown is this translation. The CDR3 coding sequence is TGTGCTCTTGGGGAACTAGTCTCCTCTGTACCGGGGTACGCCGATAAACTCATCTTT. Translated, it gives CALGELVSSVPGYADKLIF. The chain is built from TRDV1 and TRDJ1, with D unclear. TCRdb supplies no J gene; here it was assigned by aligning the nucleotide sequence to germline. CDR1 is TSWWSYY and CDR2 is QGS in the germline V gene. V lost 0 bases and J 3 bases, leaving 23 bases between the germline ends. CDR3 length: 19 residues.

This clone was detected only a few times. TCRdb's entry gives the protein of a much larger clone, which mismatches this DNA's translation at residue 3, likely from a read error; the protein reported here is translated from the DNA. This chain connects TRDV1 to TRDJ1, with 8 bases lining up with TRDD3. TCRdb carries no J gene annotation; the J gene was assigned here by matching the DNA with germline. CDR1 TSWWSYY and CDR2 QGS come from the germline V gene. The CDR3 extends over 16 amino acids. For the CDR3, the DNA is TGTGCTCCTGGGGAACTGAGGGATACGGGTACCGATAAACTCATCTTT. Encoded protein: CAPGELRDTGTDKLIF.

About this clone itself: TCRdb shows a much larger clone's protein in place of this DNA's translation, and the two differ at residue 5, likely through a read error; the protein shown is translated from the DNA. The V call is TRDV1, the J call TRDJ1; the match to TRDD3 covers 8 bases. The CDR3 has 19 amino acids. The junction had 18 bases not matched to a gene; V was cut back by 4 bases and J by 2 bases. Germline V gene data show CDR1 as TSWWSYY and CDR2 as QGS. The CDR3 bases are TGTGCTCTTGGGGGTTCTACGGCTGGGGGACCTTTCACAACCGATAAACTCATCTTT. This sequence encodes CALGGSTAGGPFTTDKLIF.

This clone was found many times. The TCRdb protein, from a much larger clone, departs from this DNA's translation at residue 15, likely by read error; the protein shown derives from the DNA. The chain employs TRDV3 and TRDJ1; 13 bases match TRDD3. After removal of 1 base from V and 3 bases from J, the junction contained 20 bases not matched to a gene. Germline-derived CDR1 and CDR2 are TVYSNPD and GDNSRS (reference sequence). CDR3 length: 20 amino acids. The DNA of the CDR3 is TGTGCCTTTATCGGCGGCGCCTTCTCTGTACTGGGGGATACGGCCGATAAACTCATCTTT. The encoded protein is CAFIGGAFSVLGDTADKLIF.

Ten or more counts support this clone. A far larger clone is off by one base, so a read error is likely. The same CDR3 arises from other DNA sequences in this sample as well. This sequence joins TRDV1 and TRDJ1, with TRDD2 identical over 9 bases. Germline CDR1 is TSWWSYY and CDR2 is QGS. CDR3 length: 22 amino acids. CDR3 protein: CALGELPSYMGGGHSYTDKLIF. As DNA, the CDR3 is TGTGCTCTTGGGGAACTACCTTCCTACATGGGTGGGGGTCACTCATACACTGATAAACTCATCTTT.

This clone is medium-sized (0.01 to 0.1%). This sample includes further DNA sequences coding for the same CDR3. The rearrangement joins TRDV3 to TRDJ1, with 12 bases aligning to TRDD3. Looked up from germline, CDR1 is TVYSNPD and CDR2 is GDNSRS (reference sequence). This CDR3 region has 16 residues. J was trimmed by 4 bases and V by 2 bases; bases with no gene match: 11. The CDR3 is CAFGYRSGGYVDKLIF. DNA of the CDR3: TGTGCCTTTGGTTACCGGTCTGGGGGATACGTCGATAAACTCATCTTT.

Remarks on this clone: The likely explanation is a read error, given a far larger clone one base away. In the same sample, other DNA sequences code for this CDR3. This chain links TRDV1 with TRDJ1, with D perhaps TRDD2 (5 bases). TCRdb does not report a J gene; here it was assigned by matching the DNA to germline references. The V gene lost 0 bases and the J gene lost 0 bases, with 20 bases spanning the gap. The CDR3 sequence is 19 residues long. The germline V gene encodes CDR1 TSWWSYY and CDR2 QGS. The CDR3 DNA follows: TGTGCTCTTGGGGAACTGCCGGTCTACGGCTTCCGGAACACCGATAAACTCATCTTT. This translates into CALGELPVYGFRNTDKLIF.

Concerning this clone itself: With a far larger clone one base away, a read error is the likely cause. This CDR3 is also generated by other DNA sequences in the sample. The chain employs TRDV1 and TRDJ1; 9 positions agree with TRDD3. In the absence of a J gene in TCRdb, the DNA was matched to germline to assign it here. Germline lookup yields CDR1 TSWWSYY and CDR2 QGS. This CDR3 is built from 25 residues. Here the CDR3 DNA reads TGTGCCCTTGGGGAAAGGGTTCTGGGTTTCGGTCCTCCCGTACTGGGGGACCCCTACACCGATAAACTCATCTTT. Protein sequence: CALGERVLGFGPPVLGDPYTDKLIF.

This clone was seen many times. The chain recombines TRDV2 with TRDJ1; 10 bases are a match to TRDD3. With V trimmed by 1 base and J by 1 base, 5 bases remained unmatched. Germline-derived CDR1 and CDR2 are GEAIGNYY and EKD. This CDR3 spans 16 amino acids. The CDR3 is CACDTLGDMITDKLIF. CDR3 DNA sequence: TGTGCCTGTGACACTCTGGGGGATATGATCACCGATAAACTCATCTTT.